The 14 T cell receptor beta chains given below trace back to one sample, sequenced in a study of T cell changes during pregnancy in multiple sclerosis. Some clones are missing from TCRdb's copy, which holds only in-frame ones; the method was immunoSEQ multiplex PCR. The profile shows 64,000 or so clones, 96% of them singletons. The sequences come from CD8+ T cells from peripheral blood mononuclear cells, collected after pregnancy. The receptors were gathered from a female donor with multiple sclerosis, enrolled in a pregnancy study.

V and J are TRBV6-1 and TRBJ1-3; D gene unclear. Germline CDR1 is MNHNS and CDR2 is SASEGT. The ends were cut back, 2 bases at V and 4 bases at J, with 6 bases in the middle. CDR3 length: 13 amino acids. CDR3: CASSEFGGNTIYF. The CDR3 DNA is TGTGCCAGCAGTGAATTCGGGGGAAACACCATATATTTT.

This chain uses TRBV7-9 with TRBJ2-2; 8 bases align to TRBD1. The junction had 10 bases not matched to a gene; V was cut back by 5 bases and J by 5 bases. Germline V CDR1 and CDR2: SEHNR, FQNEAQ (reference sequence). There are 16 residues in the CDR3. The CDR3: CASSSSPGQVTGELFF. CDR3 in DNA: TGTGCCAGCAGCAGCAGCCCGGGACAGGTTACCGGGGAGCTGTTTTTT.

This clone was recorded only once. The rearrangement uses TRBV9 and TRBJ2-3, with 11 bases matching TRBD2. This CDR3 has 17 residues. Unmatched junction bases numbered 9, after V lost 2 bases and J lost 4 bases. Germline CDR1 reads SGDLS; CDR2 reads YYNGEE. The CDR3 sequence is CASSVDPSGRSPDTQYF. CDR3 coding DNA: TGTGCCAGCAGCGTGGACCCTAGCGGGAGGTCCCCAGATACGCAGTATTTT.

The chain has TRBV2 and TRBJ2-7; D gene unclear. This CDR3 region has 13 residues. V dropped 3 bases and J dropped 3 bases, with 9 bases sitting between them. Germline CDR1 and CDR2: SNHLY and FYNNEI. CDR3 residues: CASSDISNYEQYF. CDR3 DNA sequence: TGTGCCAGCAGTGATATTTCTAACTACGAGCAGTACTTC.

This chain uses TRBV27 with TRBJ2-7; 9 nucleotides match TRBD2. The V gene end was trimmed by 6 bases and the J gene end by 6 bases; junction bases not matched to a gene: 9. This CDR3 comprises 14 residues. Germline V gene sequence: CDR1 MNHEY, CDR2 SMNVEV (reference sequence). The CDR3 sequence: CASSPGLAILEQYF. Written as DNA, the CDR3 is TGTGCCAGCAGCCCGGGACTAGCTATTCTCGAGCAGTACTTC.

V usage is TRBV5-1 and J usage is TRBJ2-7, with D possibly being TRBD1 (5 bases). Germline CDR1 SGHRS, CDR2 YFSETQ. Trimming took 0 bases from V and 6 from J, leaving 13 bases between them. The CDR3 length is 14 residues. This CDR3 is CASSLASTTGEQYF. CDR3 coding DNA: TGCGCCAGCAGCTTGGCCTCAACAACAGGCGAGCAGTACTTC. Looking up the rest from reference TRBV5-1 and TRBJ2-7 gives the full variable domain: KAGVTQTPRYLIKTRGQQVTLSCSPISGHRSVSWYQQTPGQGLQFLFEYFSETQRNKGNFPGRFSGRQFSNSRSEMNVSTLELGDSALYLCASSLASTTGEQYFGPGTRLTVT.

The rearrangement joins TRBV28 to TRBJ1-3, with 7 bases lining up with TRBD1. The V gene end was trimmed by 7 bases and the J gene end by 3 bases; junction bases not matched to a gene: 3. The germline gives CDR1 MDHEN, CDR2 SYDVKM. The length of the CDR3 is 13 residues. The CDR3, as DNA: TGTGCCAGCACGACAGGGCATGGAAACACCATATATTTT. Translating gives CASTTGHGNTIYF. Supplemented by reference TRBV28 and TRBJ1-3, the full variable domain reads DVKVTQSSRYLVKRTGEKVFLECVQDMDHENMFWYRQDPGLGLRLIYFSYDVKMKEKGDIPEGYSVSREKKERFSLILESASTNQTSMYLCASTTGHGNTIYFGEGSWLTVV.

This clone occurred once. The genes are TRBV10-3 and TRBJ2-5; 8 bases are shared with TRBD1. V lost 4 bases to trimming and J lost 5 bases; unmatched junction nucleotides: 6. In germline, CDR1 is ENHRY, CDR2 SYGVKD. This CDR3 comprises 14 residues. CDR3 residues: CAISADRARETQYF. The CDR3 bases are TGTGCCATCAGTGCGGACAGGGCTAGGGAGACCCAGTACTTC.

The CDR3 here is CASSYGGAHQPQHF. The CDR3 nucleotides read TGTGCCAGCAGTTACGGAGGGGCCCACCAGCCCCAGCATTTT. The chain combines TRBV6-6 with TRBJ1-5; a possible D gene is TRBD1 (5 bases). Germline-derived CDR1 and CDR2 are MNHNY and SVGAGI (reference sequence). CDR3 length: 14 residues. Trimming pared 2 bases from V and 7 bases from J, leaving 12 bases between.

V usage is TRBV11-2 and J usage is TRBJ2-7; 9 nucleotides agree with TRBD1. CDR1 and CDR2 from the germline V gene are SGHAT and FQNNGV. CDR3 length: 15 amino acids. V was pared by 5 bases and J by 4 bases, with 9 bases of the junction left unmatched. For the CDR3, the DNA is TGTGCCAGCAGCCAAACACAGGGGGCGGGTTACGAGCAGTACTTC. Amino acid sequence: CASSQTQGAGYEQYF.

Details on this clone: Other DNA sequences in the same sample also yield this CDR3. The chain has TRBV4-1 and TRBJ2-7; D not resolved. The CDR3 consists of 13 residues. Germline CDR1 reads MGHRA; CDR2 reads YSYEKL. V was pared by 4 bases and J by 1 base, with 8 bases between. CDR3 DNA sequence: TGCGCCAGCAGCCTCCAGGTGTCCTACGAGCAGTACTTC. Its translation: CASSLQVSYEQYF.

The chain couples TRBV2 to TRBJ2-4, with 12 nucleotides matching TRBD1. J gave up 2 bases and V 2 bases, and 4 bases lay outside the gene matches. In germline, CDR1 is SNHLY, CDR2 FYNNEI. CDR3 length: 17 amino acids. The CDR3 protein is CASSERGTGGTKNIQYF. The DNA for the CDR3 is TGTGCCAGCAGTGAAAGGGGGACAGGGGGCACCAAAAACATTCAGTACTTC.

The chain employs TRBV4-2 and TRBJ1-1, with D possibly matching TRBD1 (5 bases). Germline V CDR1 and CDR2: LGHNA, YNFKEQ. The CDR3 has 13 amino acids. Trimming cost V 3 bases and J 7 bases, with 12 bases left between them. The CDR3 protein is CASSHPDSLEAFF. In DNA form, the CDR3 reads TGTGCCAGCAGCCACCCCGACAGCCTTGAAGCTTTCTTT.

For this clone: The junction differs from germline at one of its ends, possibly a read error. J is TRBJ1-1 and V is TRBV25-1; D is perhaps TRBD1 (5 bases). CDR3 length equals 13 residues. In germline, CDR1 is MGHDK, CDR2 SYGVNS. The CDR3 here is CASSLSGVTEAFF. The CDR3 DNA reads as TGTGCCAGCAGCCTTTCGGGGGTGACTGAGGCTTTCTTT.